The 17 T cell receptor beta chains reported below all come from one sample, sequenced in a study of beta chain features in type 1 diabetes. Expressed TCRB transcripts got sequenced, as all isolated RNA was reverse transcribed. TCRdb keeps only in-frame clones here, not all; method: immunoSEQ multiplex PCR. The table shows roughly 500,000 clones, with over 25% occurring only once. The sample was naive CD4+ T cells from blood. The receptors derive from a man between 18 and 29 years old in good health.

The chain has TRBV28 and TRBJ2-7; D is possibly TRBD1 (6 bases). Germline loops: CDR1 MDHEN, CDR2 SYDVKM. This CDR3 spans 14 amino acids. V was cut by 1 base and J by 3 bases, with 10 bases left in between. CDR3 amino acids: CASSLFGQYYEQYF. CDR3 bases: TGTGCCAGCAGTTTATTCGGACAGTACTACGAGCAGTACTTC.

V and J are TRBV4-1 and TRBJ2-1, with TRBD2 matching 9 bases. In germline, CDR1 is MGHRA, CDR2 YSYEKL. Trimming removed 1 base from V and 4 bases from J; junction bases left unmatched: 14. The CDR3 runs to 19 residues. Written as DNA, the CDR3 is TGCGCCAGCAGCCAAGCGGCTAGCGGGGTCGTCCGGCGTTACAATGAGCAGTTCTTC. Its protein product is CASSQAASGVVRRYNEQFF.

The sample holds a few counts of this clone. The chain combines TRBV5-1 with TRBJ2-6, with D hard to call. Trimming shortened V by 2 bases and J by 0 bases, and 3 bases separated the two germline ends. The CDR3 extends over 14 amino acids. Germline V gene data show CDR1 as SGHRS and CDR2 as YFSETQ. The CDR3 bases are TGCGCCAGCAGCTTTCTCTCTGGGGCCAACGTCCTGACTTTC. Its translation is CASSFLSGANVLTF.

The chain uses TRBV29-1 and TRBJ2-5, with D maybe TRBD1 (6 bases). V dropped 7 bases and J dropped 5 bases, with 14 bases sitting between them. This CDR3 is 12 amino acids long. Per the germline V gene, CDR1 is SQVTM and CDR2 is ANQGSEA. CDR3 in amino acids: CSAGQRHETQYF. Here the CDR3 DNA reads TGCAGCGCTGGACAGAGGCACGAGACCCAGTACTTC.

The chain recombines TRBV29-1 with TRBJ2-1; either TRBD1 or TRBD2 may supply D (5 bases each). Trimming left V 0 bases short and J 6 bases short, with 27 bases between. The CDR3 is 19 amino acids. Germline V gene sequence: CDR1 SQVTM, CDR2 ANQGSEA. CDR3 sequence: CSVEDFGSRGELRFNEQFF. The CDR3 DNA reads TGCAGCGTTGAAGATTTCGGGTCGAGGGGCGAGTTGCGCTTCAATGAGCAGTTCTTC.

The V call is TRBV15, the J call TRBJ2-7; 8 bases map to TRBD2. V shed 1 base, J shed 0 bases, and the junction held 2 bases outside the gene matches. The germline V gene encodes CDR1 LNHNV and CDR2 YYDKDF (reference sequence). This CDR3 is built from 15 residues. The CDR3 reads CATSRAGGGSYEQYF. CDR3 nucleotide sequence: TGTGCCACCAGCAGAGCGGGAGGGGGCTCCTACGAGCAGTACTTC.

This clone came up a few times. The V and J genes are TRBV7-2 and TRBJ2-7, with D tentatively TRBD1 (6 bases). V lost 6 bases and J 2 bases, leaving 11 bases between the germline ends. This CDR3 region has 13 residues. Germline CDR1 and CDR2: SGHTA and FQGNSA. CDR3 sequence (DNA): TGTGCCAGCAGTCCCGACAGGCCCTACGAGCAGTACTTC. Protein: CASSPDRPYEQYF.

This chain uses TRBV7-4 with TRBJ2-4, with D perhaps assigned TRBD1 or TRBD2 (7 bases each). The CDR3 has 22 residues. Trimming shortened V by 6 bases and J by 4 bases, and 37 bases separated the two germline ends. Germline values: CDR1 SGHVT, CDR2 SQSDAQ. The CDR3 region is CASRPPTGGRDSGLVAKNIQYF. CDR3 nucleotide sequence: TGTGCCAGCAGACCACCCACGGGGGGCCGGGACAGCGGGCTTGTAGCGAAAAACATTCAGTACTTC.

The genes are TRBV5-1 and TRBJ2-7; no firm D call. Germline V CDR1 and CDR2: SGHRS, YFSETQ. The CDR3 covers 14 residues. V dropped 0 bases and J dropped 4 bases, with 11 bases sitting between them. The chain's CDR3 is CASSLGRVMYEQYF. CDR3 in DNA: TGCGCCAGCAGCTTGGGAAGGGTCATGTACGAGCAGTACTTC.

This clone was seen a handful of times. The chain has TRBV19 and TRBJ2-6; the D is unclear. With 7 bases removed from V and 3 bases from J, the gap between germline ends came to 10 bases. Germline V CDR1 and CDR2: LNHDA, SQIVND (reference sequence). The CDR3 extends over 14 amino acids. This CDR3 reads CASTDTLGANVLTF. The CDR3 DNA reads as TGTGCCAGTACCGACACCCTTGGGGCCAACGTCCTGACTTTC.

The chain recombines TRBV9 with TRBJ1-2; D is perhaps TRBD1 (5 bases). There are 14 residues in the CDR3. The germline CDR1 and CDR2 sequences are SGDLS and YYNGEE. V was shortened by 0 bases and J by 1 base, with 7 bases between the two germline ends. The CDR3 protein is CASSVEGVNYGYTF. DNA of the CDR3: TGTGCCAGCAGCGTAGAAGGGGTTAACTATGGCTACACCTTC.

The V and J genes are TRBV25-1 and TRBJ1-2; 11 nucleotides align to TRBD1. The CDR3 sequence is 14 residues long. With 2 bases clipped from V and 6 bases from J, the junction kept 2 bases outside the gene matches. CDR1 is MGHDK and CDR2 is SYGVNS in the germline V gene. CDR3 coding DNA: TGTGCCAGCAGTGAACGGGGACAGGGGGATGGCTACACCTTC. Residues: CASSERGQGDGYTF.

This chain joins TRBV30 and TRBJ2-6; no clear D. Trimming left V 5 bases short and J 3 bases short, with 11 bases between. Germline V CDR1 and CDR2: GTSNPN, SVGIG (reference sequence). The CDR3 has 14 residues. The CDR3: CAWRPGLGANVLTF. The CDR3 DNA reads as TGTGCCTGGCGCCCGGGCCTTGGGGCCAACGTCCTGACTTTC. Based on the CDR3 plus reference TRBV30 and TRBJ2-6, the full variable domain is SQTIHQWPATLVQPVGSPLSLECTVEGTSNPNLYWYRQAAGRGLQLLFYSVGIGQISSEVPQNLSASRPQDRQFILSSKKLLLSDSGFYLCAWRPGLGANVLTFGAGSRLTVL.

In its sample, this clone was seen a few times. The chain carries TRBV5-1 and TRBJ2-3; TRBD2 is a possible D gene (6 bases). CDR3 length: 16 residues. Trimming removed 1 base from V and 1 base from J, with 13 bases in between. The germline V gene encodes CDR1 SGHRS and CDR2 YFSETQ. The CDR3 DNA reads as TGCGCCAGCAGCTTGATTTCGGCTAGCGGCACAGATACGCAGTATTTT. It translates to CASSLISASGTDTQYF.

In its sample, this clone was seen once. The V call is TRBV18, the J call TRBJ1-2; a weak D match, TRBD1 (6 bases). CDR1 is KGHSH and CDR2 is LQKENI in the germline V gene. V was pared by 3 bases and J by 6 bases, with 14 bases between. The CDR3 length is 14 residues. CDR3 in DNA: TGTGCCAGCTCACCGAGGACGGGGGCGGATGGCTACACCTTC. This codes for CASSPRTGADGYTF.

This clone was recorded a few times. The chain couples TRBV13 to TRBJ2-1; weak D call: TRBD2 (5 bases). CDR1 and CDR2 from the germline V gene are PRHDT and FYEKMQ (reference sequence). V shed 4 bases and J shed 9 bases, with 19 bases lying between them. CDR3 length: 15 amino acids. CDR3 region: CASSSGVVGSLEQFF. CDR3 sequence (DNA): TGTGCCAGCAGCTCCGGGGTGGTTGGGAGTCTTGAGCAGTTCTTC.

This sequence joins TRBV5-4 and TRBJ2-1; the D is unclear. CDR3 length: 12 amino acids. With 1 base removed from V and 7 bases from J, the gap between germline ends came to 6 bases. Germline CDR1 is SGHNT and CDR2 is YYREEE (reference sequence). The CDR3 reads CASSLFPNEQFF. The CDR3 nucleotides are TGTGCCAGCAGCTTGTTTCCGAATGAGCAGTTCTTC.